The next 3 T cell receptor beta chains were all read from a single sample in a study of T cell responses to AZD1222 COVID-19 vaccine (dated by TCRdb to about 2021). In light of the paper, this sample's time point label describes: baseline before first vaccination. Preparation of the library involved the immunoSEQ multiplex PCR assay. Sourced from immuneACCESS, this table was stored by TCRdb with only in-frame sequences that have V and J called. A share of the clones is absent; for the studies checked, an unresolved V gene accounts for under half, and the remainder has no known explanation. The sample contains about 130,000 clones, around 84% of them found a single time. Roughly an eighth of the sample lies in the top ten. This material consisted of peripheral blood, taken on day 0 of AZD1222 vaccination. Source of these receptors: an adult in good health.

The chain joins TRBV6-2 or TRBV6-3 to TRBJ2-2; no firm D call. V lost 4 bases and J lost 1, with 10 bases in between. The CDR3 has 15 amino acids. Germline V CDR1 and CDR2: MNHEY, SVGEGT. CDR3 sequence: CASSSVLRNTGELFF. As DNA, the CDR3 is TGTGCCAGCAGTTCTGTTCTTAGGAACACCGGGGAGCTGTTTTTT.

The chain combines TRBV11-2 with TRBJ2-3; D could derive from TRBD1 or TRBD2 (5 bases each). This CDR3 has 18 amino acids. V lost 3 bases to trimming and J lost 1 base, with 20 bases between them. Germline loops: CDR1 SGHAT, CDR2 FQNNGV. The CDR3 protein is CASSLDPGTADRTDTQYF. The CDR3 nucleotides read TGTGCCAGCAGCTTGGACCCCGGGACCGCAGACCGCACAGATACGCAGTATTTT. The full variable domain, rest sourced from reference TRBV11-2 and TRBJ2-3, is EAGVAQSPRYKIIEKRQSVAFWCNPISGHATLYWYQQILGQGPKLLIQFQNNGVVDDSQLPKDRFSAERLKGVDSTLKIQPAKLEDSAVYLCASSLDPGTADRTDTQYFGPGTRLTVL.

V and J are TRBV6-4 and TRBJ2-3, with TRBD2 matching over 10 bases. The CDR3 is 15 amino acids. V dropped 2 bases and J dropped 1; count of bases not matched to a gene: 0. CDR1 is MRHNA, CDR2 SNTAGT, per germline. In nucleotides, the CDR3 is TGTGCCAGCAGTGACGGGACTAGCGGCACAGATACGCAGTATTTT. It yields the protein CASSDGTSGTDTQYF.